A single sample is the source of the 9 T cell receptor beta chains below, sequenced in a study of neoadjuvant anti-PD-1 for oral cavity cancer. Method: immunoSEQ multiplex PCR; TCRdb's copy keeps in-frame clones and lacks some. The data show approximately 72,000 clones, with around 88% seen just once and roughly 3.4% held by the top ten. Sequenced material: PBMCs, taken before nivolumab (anti-PD-1) treatment. Receptor source: a person aged 35-79 years with oral cavity squamous cell carcinoma.

This clone was observed once. The genes are TRBV5-1 and TRBJ2-3; 9 nucleotides agree with TRBD1. CDR3 size: 14 residues. V was pared by 4 bases and J by 4 bases, with 4 bases of the junction left unmatched. CDR1 and CDR2 from the germline V gene are SGHRS and YFSETQ. DNA of the CDR3: TGCGCCAGCAGCACCGGGACAGGGTCAGATACGCAGTATTTT. This encodes CASSTGTGSDTQYF.

The chain joins TRBV10-2 to TRBJ1-2; no clear D gene. V was pared by 3 bases and J by 4 bases, with 6 bases between. The germline gives CDR1 WSHSY, CDR2 SAAADI. This CDR3 has 12 amino acids. The CDR3 here is CASSDATYGYTF. CDR3 in DNA: TGCGCCAGCAGTGATGCCACCTATGGCTACACCTTC.

A single count supports this clone. J is TRBJ2-7 and V is TRBV5-6, with unresolved D. V shed 2 bases and J shed 6 bases, with 9 bases lying between them. The length of the CDR3 is 12 residues. The germline V gene has CDR1 SGHDT and CDR2 YYEEEE. The CDR3 here is CASSFGRREQYF. DNA for the CDR3: TGTGCCAGCAGCTTTGGACGTCGCGAGCAGTACTTC.

V gene TRBV27 combines with J gene TRBJ1-1, with D possibly matching TRBD1 (6 bases). This CDR3 region has 16 residues. V was cut by 6 bases and J by 3 bases, with 20 bases left in between. CDR1 is MNHEY and CDR2 is SMNVEV in the germline V gene (reference sequence). CDR3 nucleotides: TGTGCCAGCAGCTCTGGTGGAGCAAGGGGGTACACTGAAGCTTTCTTT. Amino acids: CASSSGGARGYTEAFF.

CDR3 in amino acids: CASSGQTNTEAFF. The DNA of the CDR3 is TGTGCCAGCAGCGGACAAACGAACACTGAAGCTTTCTTT. The V and J genes are TRBV6-6 and TRBJ1-1; the D gene is possibly TRBD1 (5 bases). The CDR3 has 13 residues. Germline CDR1 and CDR2: MNHNY and SVGAGI (reference sequence). The V end was cut by 6 bases, the J end by 1 base, with 9 bases between.

CDR3 sequence: CASRLAGGPEQYF. For the CDR3, the DNA is TGCGCCAGCAGGCTAGCGGGAGGCCCCGAGCAGTACTTC. The chain couples TRBV10-2 to TRBJ2-7, with TRBD2 matching over 11 bases. V gave up 6 bases and J gave up 6 bases; unmatched junction bases: 4. The germline CDR1 and CDR2 sequences are WSHSY and SAAADI. CDR3 length: 13 amino acids.

The chain couples TRBV30 to TRBJ2-7; D perhaps matches TRBD1 (7 bases). The CDR3 is 14 residues long. Trimming pared 3 bases from V and 2 bases from J, leaving 14 bases between. The germline gives CDR1 GTSNPN, CDR2 SVGIG (reference sequence). CDR3 in amino acids: CAWREGDRPYEQYF. CDR3 in DNA: TGTGCCTGGAGGGAGGGGGACAGACCCTACGAGCAGTACTTC.

This clone was picked up one time. The rearrangement joins TRBV19 to TRBJ1-2; no firm D call. V lost 6 bases, J lost 3 bases, and 11 bases lay in between. CDR1 is LNHDA and CDR2 is SQIVND in the germline V gene (reference sequence). The CDR3 covers 13 residues. CDR3 protein: CASSPEYYYGYTF. The CDR3, as DNA: TGTGCCAGTAGCCCTGAGTATTACTATGGCTACACCTTC.

This chain joins TRBV29-1 and TRBJ2-1; D gene uncertain. Germline assignment: CDR1 SQVTM and CDR2 ANQGSEA. V was shortened by 4 bases and J by 7 bases, with 8 bases between the two germline ends. CDR3 length equals 11 residues. The CDR3 reads CSVVSINEQFF. The CDR3 region has the DNA TGCAGCGTTGTTTCGATTAATGAGCAGTTCTTC.